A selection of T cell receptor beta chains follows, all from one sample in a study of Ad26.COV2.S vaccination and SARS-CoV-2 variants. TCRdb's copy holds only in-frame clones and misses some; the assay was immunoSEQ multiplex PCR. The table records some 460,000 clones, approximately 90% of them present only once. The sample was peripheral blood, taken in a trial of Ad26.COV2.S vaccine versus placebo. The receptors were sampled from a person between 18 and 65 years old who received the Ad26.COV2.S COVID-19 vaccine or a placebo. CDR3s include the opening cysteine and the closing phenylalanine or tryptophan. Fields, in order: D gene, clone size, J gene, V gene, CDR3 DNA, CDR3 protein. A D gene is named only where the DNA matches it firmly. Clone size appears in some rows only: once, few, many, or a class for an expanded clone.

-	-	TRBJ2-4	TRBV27	TGTGCCAGCAGTTTAAGGGGGAGAAGTGACATTCAGTACTTC	CASSLRGRSDIQYF
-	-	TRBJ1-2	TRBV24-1	TGTGCCACCAGTGAATCCGACAGGCTCTATGGCTACACCTTC	CATSESDRLYGYTF
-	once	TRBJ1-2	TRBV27	TGTGCCAGCAGTACGGGGGGTGACGGCTACACCTTC	CASSTGGDGYTF
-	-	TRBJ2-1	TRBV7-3	TGTGCCAGCAGCTTAATTGGGCCCTACCCCCATGAGCAGTTCTTC	CASSLIGPYPHEQFF
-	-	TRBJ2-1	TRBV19	TGTGCCAGTAGTACTTGGTCTTTAATTCGGACAGTCAATGAGCAGTTCTTC	CASSTWSLIRTVNEQFF
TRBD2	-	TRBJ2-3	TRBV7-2	TGTGCCAGCAGCTTAGTATGGGCGGGAGGCCCAGATACGCAGTATTTT	CASSLVWAGGPDTQYF
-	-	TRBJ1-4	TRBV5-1	TGCGCCAGCAGCTTAGGAGCAACTAATGAAAAACTGTTTTTT	CASSLGATNEKLFF
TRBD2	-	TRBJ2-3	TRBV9	TGTGCCAGCAGCGTAGACATAAGCGGGAGGGGCACAGATACGCAGTATTTT	CASSVDISGRGTDTQYF
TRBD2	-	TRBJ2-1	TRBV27	TGTGCCAGCAGTTTATGGGCTAGCGGGAGCAATGAGCAGTTCTTC	CASSLWASGSNEQFF
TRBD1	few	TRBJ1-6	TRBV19	TGTGCCAGTAGTATAATGGGGACAGGTTCACCCCTCCACTTT	CASSIMGTGSPLHF
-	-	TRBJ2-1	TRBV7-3	TGTGCCAGCAGCTTAAATGGTTTCAATGAGCAGTTCTTC	CASSLNGFNEQFF
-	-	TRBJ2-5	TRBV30	TGTGCCTGGAGTGGGGGCGCAGAGACCCAGTACTTC	CAWSGGAETQYF
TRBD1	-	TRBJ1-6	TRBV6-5	TGTGCCAGCAGCCCCAGGGGGACGGAGAATTCACCCCTCCACTTT	CASSPRGTENSPLHF
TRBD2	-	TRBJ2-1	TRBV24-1	TGTGCCACCAGTGATCTAGGGACTAGCGGAAGGAATGAGCAGTTCTTC	CATSDLGTSGRNEQFF
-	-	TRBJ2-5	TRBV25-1	TGTGCCAGCACTAAAAGCAACCAAGAGACCCAGTACTTC	CASTKSNQETQYF
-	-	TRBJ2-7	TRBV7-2	TGTGCCAGCAGCTTCGACCGATACTCCTACGAGCAGTACTTC	CASSFDRYSYEQYF
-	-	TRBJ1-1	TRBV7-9	TGTGCCAGCAGCTTCCAGGGCACTGAAGCTTTCTTT	CASSFQGTEAFF
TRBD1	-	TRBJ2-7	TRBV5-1	TGCGCCAGCAGCATGGGGACCGGGACAGTTAAATACGAGCAGTACTTC	CASSMGTGTVKYEQYF
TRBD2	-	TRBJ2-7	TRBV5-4	TGTGCCAGCAGCTTGGGACTAGCGGACTCCTACGAGCAGTACTTC	CASSLGLADSYEQYF
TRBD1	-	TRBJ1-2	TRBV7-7	TGTGCTAGCAGCCCGGACAGGGGAAATGACTATGGCTACACCTTC	CASSPDRGNDYGYTF
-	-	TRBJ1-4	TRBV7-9	TGTGCCAGCAGAACAGGGAGGCGAGGTGAAAAACTGTTTTTT	CASRTGRRGEKLFF
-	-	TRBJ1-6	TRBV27	TGTGCCAGCAGCCCAGGTAGCTCCTATAATTCACCCCTCCACTTT	CASSPGSSYNSPLHF
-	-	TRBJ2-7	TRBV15	TGTGCCACCAGCATCGGGCAGGACAGCTCCTACGAGCAGTACTTC	CATSIGQDSSYEQYF
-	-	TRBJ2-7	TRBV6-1	TGTGCCAGCAGTGATAGGTTGGCCGGGGCCCCCTCCTACGAGCAGTACTTC	CASSDRLAGAPSYEQYF
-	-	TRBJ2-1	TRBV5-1	TGCGCCAGCAGCTTGGTCGGGGGAGGCTCCTACAATGAGCAGTTCTTC	CASSLVGGGSYNEQFF
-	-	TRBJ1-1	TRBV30	TGTGCCTGGGGTCCTAGCACTGAAGCTTTCTTT	CAWGPSTEAFF
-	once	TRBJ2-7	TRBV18	TGTGCCAGCTCACCACAAACTAACTCCTACGAGCAGTACTTC	CASSPQTNSYEQYF
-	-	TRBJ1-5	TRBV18	TGTGCCAGCTCACCATTTGAGGATAGCAATCAGCCCCAGCATTTT	CASSPFEDSNQPQHF
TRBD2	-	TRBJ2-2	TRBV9	TGTGCCAGCATCCTGAGGGATAGCGGGGCTACCGGGGAGCTGTTTTTT	CASILRDSGATGELFF
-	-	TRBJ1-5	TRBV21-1	TGTGCCAGCTCAAAGGGAGGGACTCAGCCCCAGCATTTT	CASSKGGTQPQHF